The 3 T cell receptor beta chains listed next were all sequenced from one sample in a study of vaccination effects on CD4 cells after COVID-19. These receptors' antigens are unknown. Prior to sequencing, the ViraFEST assay stimulated PBMC with viral peptide pools, which expanded the antigen-specific CD4+ T cells. Once cultured for approximately eleven days, the cells underwent separation to obtain CD4+ T cells. PCR showed that the person got SARS-CoV-2 infection at some point between March and December 2020. Assay: immunoSEQ multiplex PCR; the TCRdb copy retains only in-frame clones and omits some. The table includes about 45,000 clones, 75% detected once. The sequencing used CD4+ T cells from PBMCs cultured with a peptide pool, collected before COVID-19 vaccination. The receptors come from a human donor who had a prior SARS-CoV-2 infection.

The V call is TRBV5-1, the J call TRBJ2-3; D call uncertain. There are 15 residues in the CDR3. V was cut by 1 base and J by 0 bases, with 9 bases left in between. Per germline, CDR1 SGHRS and CDR2 YFSETQ. CDR3 nucleotides: TGCGCCAGCAGCTTGTGGCAGACTAGCACAGATACGCAGTATTTT. This translates into CASSLWQTSTDTQYF. The full variable domain, in which reference TRBV5-1 and TRBJ2-3 provide the parts outside the CDR3, is KAGVTQTPRYLIKTRGQQVTLSCSPISGHRSVSWYQQTPGQGLQFLFEYFSETQRNKGNFPGRFSGRQFSNSRSEMNVSTLELGDSALYLCASSLWQTSTDTQYFGPGTRLTVL.

The chain joins TRBV16 to TRBJ2-2; no reliable D call. The germline V and J ends were trimmed by 2 bases and 0 bases, with 4 bases remaining between them. Per the germline V gene, CDR1 is KGHSY and CDR2 is FQNENV. The CDR3 totals 14 residues. CDR3 sequence: CASSQLPNTGELFF. The CDR3 region has the DNA TGTGCCAGCAGCCAACTACCGAACACCGGGGAGCTGTTTTTT.

The chain has TRBV27 and TRBJ2-5; 8 nucleotides agree with TRBD2. The CDR3 covers 16 residues. In germline, CDR1 is MNHEY, CDR2 SMNVEV (reference sequence). Losses at the gene ends were 5 bases for V and 4 bases for J; bases not matched to a gene: 12. CDR3 region: CASSPRQTSVGETQYF. In DNA, the CDR3 is TGTGCCAGCAGTCCTCGCCAGACTAGCGTGGGAGAGACCCAGTACTTC.